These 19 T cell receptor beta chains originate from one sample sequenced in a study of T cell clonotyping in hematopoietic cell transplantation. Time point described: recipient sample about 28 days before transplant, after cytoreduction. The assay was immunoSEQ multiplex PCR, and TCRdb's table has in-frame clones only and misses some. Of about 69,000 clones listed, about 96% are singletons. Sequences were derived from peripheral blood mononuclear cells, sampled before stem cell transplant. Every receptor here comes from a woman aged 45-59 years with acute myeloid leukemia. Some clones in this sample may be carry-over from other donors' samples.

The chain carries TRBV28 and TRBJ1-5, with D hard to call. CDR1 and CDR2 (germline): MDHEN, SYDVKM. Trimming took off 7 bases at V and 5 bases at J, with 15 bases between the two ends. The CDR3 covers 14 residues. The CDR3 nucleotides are TGTGCCAGCACTGGGTTTAGTCTTTATCAGCCCCAGCATTTT. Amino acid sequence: CASTGFSLYQPQHF. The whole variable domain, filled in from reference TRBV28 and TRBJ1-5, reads DVKVTQSSRYLVKRTGEKVFLECVQDMDHENMFWYRQDPGLGLRLIYFSYDVKMKEKGDIPEGYSVSREKKERFSLILESASTNQTSMYLCASTGFSLYQPQHFGDGTRLSIL.

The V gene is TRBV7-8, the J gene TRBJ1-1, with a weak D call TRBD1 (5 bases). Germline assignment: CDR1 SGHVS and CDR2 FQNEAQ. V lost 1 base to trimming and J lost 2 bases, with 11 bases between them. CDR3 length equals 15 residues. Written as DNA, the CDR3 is TGTGCCAGCAGCTTAGGGACACCACCCAACACTGAAGCTTTCTTT. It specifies CASSLGTPPNTEAFF.

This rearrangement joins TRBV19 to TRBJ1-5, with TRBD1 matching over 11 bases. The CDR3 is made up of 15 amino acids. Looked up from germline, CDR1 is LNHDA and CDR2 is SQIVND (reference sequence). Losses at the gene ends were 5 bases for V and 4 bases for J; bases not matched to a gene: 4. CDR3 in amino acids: CASSPGTGGNQPQHF. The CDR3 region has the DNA TGTGCCAGTAGTCCTGGGACAGGGGGAAATCAGCCCCAGCATTTT.

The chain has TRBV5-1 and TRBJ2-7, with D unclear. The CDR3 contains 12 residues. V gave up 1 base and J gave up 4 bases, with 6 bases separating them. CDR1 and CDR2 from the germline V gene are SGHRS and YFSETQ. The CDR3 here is CASSLTVYEQYF. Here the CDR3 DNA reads TGCGCCAGCAGCTTGACAGTATACGAGCAGTACTTC. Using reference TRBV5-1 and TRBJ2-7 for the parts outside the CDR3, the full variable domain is KAGVTQTPRYLIKTRGQQVTLSCSPISGHRSVSWYQQTPGQGLQFLFEYFSETQRNKGNFPGRFSGRQFSNSRSEMNVSTLELGDSALYLCASSLTVYEQYFGPGTRLTVT.

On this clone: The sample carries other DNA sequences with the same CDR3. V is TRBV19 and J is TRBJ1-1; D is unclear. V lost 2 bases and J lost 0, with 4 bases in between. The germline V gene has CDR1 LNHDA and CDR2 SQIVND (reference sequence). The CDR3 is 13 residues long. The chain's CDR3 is CASSIRLNTEAFF. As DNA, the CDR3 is TGTGCCAGTAGTATACGGCTGAACACTGAAGCTTTCTTT.

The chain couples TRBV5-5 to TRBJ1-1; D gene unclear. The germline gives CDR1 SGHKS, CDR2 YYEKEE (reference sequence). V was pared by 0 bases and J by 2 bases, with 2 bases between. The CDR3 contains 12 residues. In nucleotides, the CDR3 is TGTGCCAGCAGCTTGGTTAACACTGAAGCTTTCTTT. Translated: CASSLVNTEAFF.

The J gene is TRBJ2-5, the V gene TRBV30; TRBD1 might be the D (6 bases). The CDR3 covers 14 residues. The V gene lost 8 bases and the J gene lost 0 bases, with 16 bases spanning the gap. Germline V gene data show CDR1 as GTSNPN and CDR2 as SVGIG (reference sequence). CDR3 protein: CARGGRGNQETQYF. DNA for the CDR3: TGTGCCCGTGGGGGCAGGGGAAACCAAGAGACCCAGTACTTC. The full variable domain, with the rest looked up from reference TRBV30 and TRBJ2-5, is SQTIHQWPATLVQPVGSPLSLECTVEGTSNPNLYWYRQAAGRGLQLLFYSVGIGQISSEVPQNLSASRPQDRQFILSSKKLLLSDSGFYLCARGGRGNQETQYFGPGTRLLVL.

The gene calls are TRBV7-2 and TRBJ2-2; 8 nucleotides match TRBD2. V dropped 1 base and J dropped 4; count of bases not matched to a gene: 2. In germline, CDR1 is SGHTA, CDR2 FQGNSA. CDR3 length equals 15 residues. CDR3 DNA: TGTGCCAGCAGCTTAGTGCGGGGGGCCACCGGGGAGCTGTTTTTT. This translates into CASSLVRGATGELFF. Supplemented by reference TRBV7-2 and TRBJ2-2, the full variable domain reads GAGVSQSPSNKVTEKGKDVELRCDPISGHTALYWYRQSLGQGLEFLIYFQGNSAPDKSGLPSDRFSAERTGGSVSTLTIQRTQQEDSAVYLCASSLVRGATGELFFGEGSRLTVL.

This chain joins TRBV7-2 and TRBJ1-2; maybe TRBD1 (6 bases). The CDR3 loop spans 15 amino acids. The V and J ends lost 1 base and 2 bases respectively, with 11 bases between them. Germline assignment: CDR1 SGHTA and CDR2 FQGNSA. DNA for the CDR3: TGTGCCAGCAGCTTAGTTAGGACAGAAAACTATGGCTACACCTTC. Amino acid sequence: CASSLVRTENYGYTF.

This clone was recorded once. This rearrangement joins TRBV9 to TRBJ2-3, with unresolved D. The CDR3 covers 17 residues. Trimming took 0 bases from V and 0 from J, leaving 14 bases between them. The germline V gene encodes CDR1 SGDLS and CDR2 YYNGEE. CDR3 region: CASSVVGRRPSTDTQYF. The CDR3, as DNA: TGTGCCAGCAGCGTAGTAGGAAGGAGACCTAGCACAGATACGCAGTATTTT.

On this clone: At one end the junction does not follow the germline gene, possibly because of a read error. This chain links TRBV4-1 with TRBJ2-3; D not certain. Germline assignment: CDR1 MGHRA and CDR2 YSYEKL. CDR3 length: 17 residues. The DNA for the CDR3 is TGCGCCAGTAGCCAAGATTCGGCGACCACTAGCACAGATACGCAGTATTTT. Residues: CASSQDSATTSTDTQYF.

CDR3 DNA: TGTGCCTGGAGCCGTGCTGGTAACACTGAAGCTTTCTTT. Protein product: CAWSRAGNTEAFF. The chain uses TRBV30 and TRBJ1-1; D unclear. This CDR3 contains 13 residues. The V gene's germline CDR1 is GTSNPN and CDR2 SVGIG (reference sequence). V was trimmed by 3 bases and J by 2 bases, leaving 10 bases between them.

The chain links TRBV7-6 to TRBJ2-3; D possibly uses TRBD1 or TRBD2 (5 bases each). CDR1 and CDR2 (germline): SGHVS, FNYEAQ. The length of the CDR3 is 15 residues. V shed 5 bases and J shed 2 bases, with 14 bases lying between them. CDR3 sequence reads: CASSPGPRNTDTQYF. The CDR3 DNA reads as TGTGCCAGCAGCCCGGGGCCCCGAAACACAGATACGCAGTATTTT.

The CDR3 DNA reads as TGTGCCAGCAGTGAAGGACTAGCGGGAGTTCGGGAGCAGTTCTTC. Translation gives CASSEGLAGVREQFF. This rearrangement joins TRBV25-1 to TRBJ2-1, with 13 bases lining up with TRBD2. Germline-derived CDR1 and CDR2 are MGHDK and SYGVNS. Trimming cost V 2 bases and J 10 bases; bases outside gene matches: 5. The CDR3 has 15 residues. The whole variable domain, remainder taken from reference TRBV25-1 and TRBJ2-1, is EADIYQTPRYLVIGTGKKITLECSQTMGHDKMYWYQQDPGMELHLIHYSYGVNSTEKGDLSSESTVSRIRTEHFPLTLESARPSHTSQYLCASSEGLAGVREQFFGPGTRLTVL.

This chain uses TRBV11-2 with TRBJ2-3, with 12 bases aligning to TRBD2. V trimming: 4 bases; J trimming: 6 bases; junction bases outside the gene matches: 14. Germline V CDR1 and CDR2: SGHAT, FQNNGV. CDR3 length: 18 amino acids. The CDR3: CASSSHPTTTSGSDTQYF. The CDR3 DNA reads TGTGCCAGCAGCTCACATCCCACCACGACTAGCGGGAGTGATACGCAGTATTTT.

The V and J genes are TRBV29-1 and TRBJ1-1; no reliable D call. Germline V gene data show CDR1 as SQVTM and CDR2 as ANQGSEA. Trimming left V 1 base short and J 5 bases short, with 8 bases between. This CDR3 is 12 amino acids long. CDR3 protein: CSVEVSGTEAFF. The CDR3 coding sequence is TGCAGCGTTGAAGTTTCTGGGACTGAAGCTTTCTTT.

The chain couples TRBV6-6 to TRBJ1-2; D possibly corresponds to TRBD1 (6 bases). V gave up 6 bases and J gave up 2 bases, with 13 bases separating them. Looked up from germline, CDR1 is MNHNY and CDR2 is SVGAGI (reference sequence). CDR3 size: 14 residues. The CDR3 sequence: CASRETGSNYGYTF. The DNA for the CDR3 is TGTGCCAGCAGAGAGACAGGATCCAACTATGGCTACACCTTC.

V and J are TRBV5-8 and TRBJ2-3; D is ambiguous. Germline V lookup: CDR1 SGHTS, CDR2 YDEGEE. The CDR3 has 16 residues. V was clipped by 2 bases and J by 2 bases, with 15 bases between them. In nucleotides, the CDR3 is TGTGCCAGCAGCTTAACCGGACGGCCGAACACAGATACGCAGTATTTT. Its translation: CASSLTGRPNTDTQYF.

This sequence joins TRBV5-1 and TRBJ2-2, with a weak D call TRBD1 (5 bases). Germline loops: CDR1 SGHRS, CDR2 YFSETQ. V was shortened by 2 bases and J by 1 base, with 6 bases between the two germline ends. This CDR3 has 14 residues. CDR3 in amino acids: CASSFGQNTGELFF. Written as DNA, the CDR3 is TGCGCCAGCAGCTTCGGACAGAACACCGGGGAGCTGTTTTTT. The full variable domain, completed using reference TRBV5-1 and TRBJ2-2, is KAGVTQTPRYLIKTRGQQVTLSCSPISGHRSVSWYQQTPGQGLQFLFEYFSETQRNKGNFPGRFSGRQFSNSRSEMNVSTLELGDSALYLCASSFGQNTGELFFGEGSRLTVL.